The next 13 T cell receptor beta chains were all read from a single sample in a study of T cell repertoires in cytomegalovirus infection. TCRdb reanalysed the reads using MiXCR and keeps one entry per CDR3 protein. The sample lists about 740,000 distinct CDR3 sequences, 35% to 40% occurring once. Material for sequencing was PBMCs. The receptors shown here come from a human donor in good health (CMV status not recorded). Some clones in this sample may be carry-over from other donors' samples.

This sequence joins TRBV29-1 and TRBJ2-3, with D unclear. The CDR3 has 14 amino acids. Germline V gives CDR1 SQVTM, CDR2 ANQGSEA. Trimming cost V 1 base and J 2 bases, with 10 bases left between them. This CDR3 is CSVEAPTATDTQYF. The CDR3 DNA reads as TGCAGCGTTGAAGCCCCCACAGCCACAGATACGCAGTATTTT.

This clonotype was seen ten or more times. The chain joins TRBV7-2 to TRBJ1-2; unclear D gene. V was shortened by 5 bases and J by 7 bases, with 14 bases between the two germline ends. This CDR3 comprises 13 residues. Germline V lookup: CDR1 SGHTA, CDR2 FQGNSA. This chain's CDR3 is CASSPTMRFGYTF. In DNA form, the CDR3 reads TGTGCCAGCAGCCCCACCATGCGGTTTGGCTACACCTTC.

In regard to this clonotype: The germline gene is not matched at one end of the junction; a read error may be the cause. This rearrangement joins TRBV28 to TRBJ2-2; D is unresolved. The CDR3 sequence is 17 residues long. The germline gives CDR1 MDHEN, CDR2 SYDVKM. CDR3 amino acids: CASILVEGEPNTGELFF. The CDR3 nucleotides read TGTGCCAGCATTTTAGTGGAAGGAGAGCCGAACACCGGGGAGCTGTTTTTT.

This clonotype appeared a few times. CDR3 loop: CASSSQRGRHQPQHF. Here the CDR3 DNA reads TGTGCCAGTAGTTCTCAAAGGGGGCGGCATCAGCCCCAGCATTTT. This chain connects TRBV19 to TRBJ1-5; the match to TRBD1 covers 7 bases. The CDR3 contains 15 residues. With 5 bases clipped from V and 5 bases from J, the junction kept 9 bases outside the gene matches. CDR1 is LNHDA and CDR2 is SQIVND in the germline V gene (reference sequence).

This clonotype was seen a handful of times. V is TRBV5-1 and J is TRBJ1-5; maybe TRBD1 (5 bases). The CDR3 length is 16 residues. The germline V gene encodes CDR1 SGHRS and CDR2 YFSETQ. V lost 0 bases and J 7 bases, leaving 17 bases between the germline ends. The CDR3 nucleotides are TGCGCCAGCAGCTTGGGCCCGAGAGGGGTAGGCCAGCCCCAGCATTTT. It encodes CASSLGPRGVGQPQHF.

This clonotype was seen once. This chain joins TRBV28 and TRBJ2-4; D not certain. CDR1 is MDHEN and CDR2 is SYDVKM in the germline V gene. The length of the CDR3 is 16 residues. With 8 bases removed from V and 1 base from J, the gap between germline ends came to 18 bases. CDR3 protein: CASRNRILGAKNIQYF. In DNA, the CDR3 is TGTGCCAGCCGGAACCGGATCCTAGGGGCCAAAAACATTCAGTACTTC.

This sequence joins TRBV12-5 and TRBJ2-7; no reliable D call. Germline V lookup: CDR1 LGHNT, CDR2 FRNRAP. The CDR3 totals 16 residues. The V and J ends lost 5 bases and 1 base respectively, with 18 bases between them. This CDR3 is CASGLLLRARSYEQYF. CDR3 bases: TGTGCTAGTGGTCTCCTCCTCCGAGCCAGATCCTACGAGCAGTACTTC. The variable domain in full, completed from reference TRBV12-5 and TRBJ2-7, reads DARVTQTPRHKVTEMGQEVTMRCQPILGHNTVFWYRQTMMQGLELLAYFRNRAPLDDSGMPKDRFSAEMPDATLATLKIQPSEPRDSAVYFCASGLLLRARSYEQYFGPGTRLTVT.

This clonotype was counted a single time. The chain has TRBV20-1 and TRBJ2-5, with 9 bases fitting TRBD2. The germline CDR1 and CDR2 sequences are DFQATT and SNEGSKA (reference sequence). Trimming removed 0 bases from V and 9 bases from J; junction bases left unmatched: 17. The CDR3 contains 17 residues. In DNA, the CDR3 is TGCAGTGCTAGAGATTTCCGAGGCGGGGGGGGGTCCGCGGCCCAGTACTTC. Its protein product is CSARDFRGGGGSAAQYF.

With regard to this clonotype: The junction departs from the called germline gene at one end, perhaps through a read error. The V call is TRBV10-3, the J call TRBJ1-1; TRBD1 matches at 8 bases. The CDR3 sequence is 17 residues long. Germline V gives CDR1 ENHRY, CDR2 SYGVKD. The CDR3 is CAISEIPDGQGHTEALF. The CDR3 DNA sequence: TGTGCCATCAGTGAGATCCCCGACGGACAGGGTCACACTGAAGCTTTATTT.

The chain recombines TRBV14 with TRBJ2-7, with D unclear. Trimming cost V 3 bases and J 1 base, with 4 bases left between them. The CDR3 totals 12 residues. The germline V gene encodes CDR1 SGHDN and CDR2 FVKESK. The CDR3 here is CASSQRSYEQYF. CDR3 nucleotides: TGTGCCAGCAGCCAGCGGTCCTACGAGCAGTACTTC.

This clonotype showed up just a few times. Here the CDR3 reads CASSRGDLAYEQYF. For the CDR3, the DNA is TGTGCCAGCAGCCGAGGGGACCTTGCCTACGAGCAGTACTTC. The rearrangement uses TRBV7-6 and TRBJ2-7; D possibly uses TRBD1 or TRBD2 (5 bases each). There are 14 residues in the CDR3. Trimming stripped 5 bases from V and 2 bases from J, with 13 bases between. The germline V gene has CDR1 SGHVS and CDR2 FNYEAQ.

This clonotype turned up a few times. CDR3 sequence (DNA): TGTGCCACCCTTCGGGACCCGAGCAATCAGCCCCAGCATTTT. Its protein product is CATLRDPSNQPQHF. V gene TRBV28 combines with J gene TRBJ1-5, with TRBD1 as a possible D gene (5 bases). The CDR3 spans 14 residues. Germline loops: CDR1 MDHEN, CDR2 SYDVKM. Trimming shortened V by 10 bases and J by 1 base, and 14 bases separated the two germline ends. Full variable domain (outside the CDR3, taken from reference TRBV28 and TRBJ1-5): DVKVTQSSRYLVKRTGEKVFLECVQDMDHENMFWYRQDPGLGLRLIYFSYDVKMKEKGDIPEGYSVSREKKERFSLILESASTNQTSMYLCATLRDPSNQPQHFGDGTRLSIL.

J is TRBJ2-2 and V is TRBV6-1; 13 bases are shared with TRBD2. The CDR3 spans 17 residues. V lost 5 bases and J lost 5; bases outside the gene matches: 8. CDR1 and CDR2 from the germline V gene are MNHNS and SASEGT. CDR3 protein: CASSLGLAGDQTGELFF. For the CDR3, the DNA is TGTGCCAGCAGTCTCGGACTAGCGGGAGATCAAACCGGGGAGCTGTTTTTT.